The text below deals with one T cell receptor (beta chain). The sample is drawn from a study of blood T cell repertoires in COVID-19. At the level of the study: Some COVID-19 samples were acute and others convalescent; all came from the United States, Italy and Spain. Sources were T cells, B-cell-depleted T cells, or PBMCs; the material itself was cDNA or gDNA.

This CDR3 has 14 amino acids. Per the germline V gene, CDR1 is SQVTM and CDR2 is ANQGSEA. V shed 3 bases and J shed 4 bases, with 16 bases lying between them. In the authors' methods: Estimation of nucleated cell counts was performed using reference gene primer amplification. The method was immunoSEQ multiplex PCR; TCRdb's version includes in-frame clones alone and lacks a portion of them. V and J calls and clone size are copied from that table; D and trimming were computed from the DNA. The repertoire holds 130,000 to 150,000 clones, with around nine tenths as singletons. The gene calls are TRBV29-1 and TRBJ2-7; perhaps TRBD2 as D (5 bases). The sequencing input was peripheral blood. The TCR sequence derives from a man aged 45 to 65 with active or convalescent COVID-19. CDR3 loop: CSVEAPGMRYEQYF. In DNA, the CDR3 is TGCAGCGTTGAGGCGCCGGGGATGCGGTACGAGCAGTACTTC.